These 20 T cell receptor beta chains originate from one sample sequenced in a study of T cell responses to AZD1222 COVID-19 vaccine. Assay: immunoSEQ multiplex PCR; the TCRdb copy retains only in-frame clones and omits some. The table has approximately 160,000 clones, 90% seen once. The starting material was peripheral blood, obtained on day 0 of AZD1222 vaccination. These receptors were collected from an adult in good health.

J is TRBJ1-6 and V is TRBV19; maybe TRBD1 (5 bases). V lost 3 bases to trimming and J lost 10 bases, with 13 bases between them. CDR1 is LNHDA and CDR2 is SQIVND in the germline V gene (reference sequence). The CDR3 runs to 14 residues. CDR3 nucleotide sequence: TGTGCCAGTAGTATGGGGCAGGGAGACTCACCCCTCCACTTT. Translation gives CASSMGQGDSPLHF.

The V call is TRBV6-1, the J call TRBJ1-1, with 8 bases lining up with TRBD1. The length of the CDR3 is 15 residues. Germline V gene lookup returns CDR1 MNHNS and CDR2 SASEGT. V trimming: 1 base; J trimming: 5 bases; junction bases outside the gene matches: 6. CDR3 nucleotide sequence: TGTGCCAGCAGTGAAGGGCAGGGGGCTACGACTGAAGCTTTCTTT. Translating it yields CASSEGQGATTEAFF.

The CDR3 DNA follows: TGTGCCAGCAGCGCAGGGTTAAATAGCAATCAGCCCCAGCATTTT. Translating it yields CASSAGLNSNQPQHF. The J gene is TRBJ1-5, the V gene TRBV9; tentative D call: TRBD1 (5 bases). Germline V CDR1 and CDR2: SGDLS, YYNGEE. Trimming took 3 bases from V and 0 from J, leaving 10 bases between them. The CDR3 consists of 15 residues.

V gene TRBV21-1 combines with J gene TRBJ2-6. TRBV21-1 is flagged as a pseudogene. The CDR3 contains 17 residues. The CDR3: CASSKWDGNSGANVLTF. The CDR3 region has the DNA TGTGCCAGCAGCAAATGGGACGGGAACTCTGGGGCCAACGTCCTGACTTTC.

The chain has TRBV7-2 and TRBJ1-2, with D possibly being TRBD1 (5 bases). The CDR3 is made up of 15 amino acids. Trimming stripped 5 bases from V and 4 bases from J, with 17 bases between. Germline lookup yields CDR1 SGHTA and CDR2 FQGNSA. CDR3 bases: TGTGCCAGCAGCGGCCGTGTGGGGCAGGGCTATGGCTACACCTTC. Its translation: CASSGRVGQGYGYTF.

This rearrangement joins TRBV27 to TRBJ2-7, with 9 bases aligning to TRBD1. The CDR3 is 14 residues long. The ends lost 5 bases at V and 1 base at J; junction bases unmatched: 3. CDR1 and CDR2 from the germline V gene are MNHEY and SMNVEV (reference sequence). CDR3 residues: CASSRQGGSYEQYF. Written as DNA, the CDR3 is TGTGCCAGCAGTCGACAGGGGGGGTCCTACGAGCAGTACTTC.

The V call is TRBV1, the J call TRBJ2-2; the table's D call, TRBD1, was not checked against the DNA. TRBV1 is shown as a pseudogene. The length of the CDR3 is 17 residues. In DNA form, the CDR3 reads TGCACCAGCAGCCAAGGGGCGGACAAAATGAACACCGGGGAGCTGTTTTTT. Amino acids: CTSSQGADKMNTGELFF.

This clone appeared once. The gene calls are TRBV19 and TRBJ1-2; D may be TRBD1 (5 bases). The ends were cut back, 3 bases at V and 4 bases at J, with 12 bases in the middle. Germline V gene data show CDR1 as LNHDA and CDR2 as SQIVND (reference sequence). CDR3 length: 14 amino acids. The CDR3 sequence: CASSMGGPLYGYTF. CDR3 DNA: TGTGCCAGTAGTATGGGGGGACCACTCTATGGCTACACCTTC. Combining the CDR3 with reference TRBV19 and TRBJ1-2 gives the whole variable domain DGGITQSPKYLFRKEGQNVTLSCEQNLNHDAMYWYRQDPGQGLRLIYYSQIVNDFQKGDIAEGYSVSREKKESFPLTVTSAQKNPTAFYLCASSMGGPLYGYTFGSGTRLTVV.

V and J are TRBV21-1 and TRBJ1-6. TRBV21-1 is a recognized pseudogene. The CDR3 length is 13 residues. The CDR3 DNA sequence: TGTGCCAGCAGCAAAGGGGTCCGATTGGCCCTCCACTTT. As protein: CASSKGVRLALHF.

J is TRBJ2-5 and V is TRBV7-2; 14 bases line up with TRBD2. V shed 1 base and J 1 base; nucleotides not matched to a gene: 5. The CDR3 contains 18 residues. The germline gives CDR1 SGHTA, CDR2 FQGNSA. CDR3 in amino acids: CASSLGTSGGRTQETQYF. In DNA form, the CDR3 reads TGTGCCAGCAGCTTAGGGACTAGCGGGGGGCGGACCCAAGAGACCCAGTACTTC.

The DNA of the CDR3 is TGTGCCAGCAGCCGTCCCACAGGGGGCCTTGCAACTAATGAAAAACTGTTTTTT. Its protein product is CASSRPTGGLATNEKLFF. V is TRBV5-5 and J is TRBJ1-4; 9 positions agree with TRBD1. V dropped 4 bases and J dropped 0; count of bases not matched to a gene: 10. The CDR3 runs to 18 residues. Germline assignment: CDR1 SGHKS and CDR2 YYEKEE (reference sequence).

This clone was counted once. The chain carries TRBV10-2 and TRBJ2-6; D perhaps matches TRBD2 (5 bases). CDR3 length: 16 amino acids. Trimming took off 7 bases at V and 2 bases at J, with 15 bases between the two ends. Germline V CDR1 and CDR2: WSHSY, SAAADI. CDR3 amino acids: CASTDPGGPGANVLTF. Here the CDR3 DNA reads TGCGCCAGCACCGACCCCGGCGGGCCTGGGGCCAACGTCCTGACTTTC.

The rearrangement uses TRBV7-6 and TRBJ1-1; D is possibly TRBD1 (6 bases). Per germline, CDR1 SGHVS and CDR2 FNYEAQ. This CDR3 region has 15 residues. The V and J ends lost 2 bases and 4 bases respectively, with 14 bases between them. In DNA form, the CDR3 reads TGTGCCAGCAGCTTAACGGACAGTGGGGGCACTGAAGCTTTCTTT. Translated: CASSLTDSGGTEAFF.

This rearrangement joins TRBV5-4 to TRBJ2-3; TRBD2 matches at 9 bases. The CDR3 runs 15 residues. The V gene end was trimmed by 2 bases and the J gene end by 0 bases; junction bases not matched to a gene: 1. Germline-derived CDR1 and CDR2 are SGHNT and YYREEE (reference sequence). CDR3 protein: CASSFLAGSTDTQYF. CDR3 bases: TGTGCCAGCAGCTTCCTAGCGGGGAGCACAGATACGCAGTATTTT.

The genes are TRBV7-2 and TRBJ1-1; D call uncertain. The germline V and J ends were trimmed by 3 bases and 1 base, with 9 bases remaining between them. Germline V gene data show CDR1 as SGHTA and CDR2 as FQGNSA. CDR3 length: 14 residues. The CDR3 reads CASSLKFPNTEAFF. Written as DNA, the CDR3 is TGTGCCAGCAGCTTGAAGTTCCCGAACACTGAAGCTTTCTTT. Supplemented by reference TRBV7-2 and TRBJ1-1, the full variable domain reads GAGVSQSPSNKVTEKGKDVELRCDPISGHTALYWYRQSLGQGLEFLIYFQGNSAPDKSGLPSDRFSAERTGGSVSTLTIQRTQQEDSAVYLCASSLKFPNTEAFFGQGTRLTVV.

The rearrangement uses TRBV4-3 and TRBJ2-7; D assignment may be TRBD1 or TRBD2 (5 bases each). V was cut by 3 bases and J by 1 base, with 10 bases left in between. Germline V lookup: CDR1 LGHNA, CDR2 YSLEER. This CDR3 spans 14 amino acids. CDR3 protein: CASSQGRWSYEQYF. The CDR3 DNA follows: TGCGCCAGCAGCCAGGGACGATGGTCCTACGAGCAGTACTTC.

V usage is TRBV14 and J usage is TRBJ1-2; unclear D gene. In germline, CDR1 is SGHDN, CDR2 FVKESK. The CDR3 is 14 residues long. The ends were cut back, 0 bases at V and 0 bases at J, with 5 bases in the middle. The CDR3: CASSQELANYGYTF. CDR3 bases: TGTGCCAGCAGCCAAGAACTAGCTAACTATGGCTACACCTTC.

J is TRBJ2-7 and V is TRBV7-3; tentatively, D is TRBD2 (6 bases). V lost 5 bases and J 7 bases, leaving 21 bases between the germline ends. CDR1 is SGHTA and CDR2 is FQGTGA in the germline V gene. The CDR3 runs to 15 residues. Here the CDR3 DNA reads TGTGCCAGCAGCGTTGCAGCGGGCCCCATTTGGGAGCAGTACTTC. It translates to CASSVAAGPIWEQYF.

This chain uses TRBV2 with TRBJ1-2, with D perhaps matching TRBD1 (5 bases). V lost 3 bases to trimming and J lost 7 bases, with 12 bases between them. The length of the CDR3 is 13 residues. In germline, CDR1 is SNHLY, CDR2 FYNNEI. The chain's CDR3 is CASSEVRDGGYTF. The CDR3 DNA reads as TGTGCCAGCAGTGAGGTCAGGGATGGTGGCTACACCTTC.

The genes are TRBV30 and TRBJ1-3; D might be TRBD1 (5 bases). Between the trimmed V and J ends, which lost 1 base and 0 bases, there was a span of 10 bases. Germline CDR1 is GTSNPN and CDR2 is SVGIG (reference sequence). The CDR3 covers 15 residues. CDR3 loop: CAWSGGSSSGNTIYF. In DNA, the CDR3 is TGTGCCTGGAGTGGGGGGTCGAGCTCTGGAAACACCATATATTTT.